These 11 T cell receptor beta chains were sequenced from one sample in a study of early T cells in non-severe SARS-CoV-2 infection. TCRdb reprocessed the 5' RACE reads via MiXCR and lists one record per CDR3 protein. The sample comprises roughly 80,000 distinct CDR3 sequences, around a tenth of which are singletons, and roughly 5% rests with the top ten. The sample taken for sequencing was whole blood. These receptors came from an adult who was a healthcare worker with PCR-confirmed SARS-CoV-2 infection or an uninfected control (not recorded which).

The rearrangement links TRBV28 to TRBJ1-1, with no clear D. The V and J ends lost 6 bases and 8 bases respectively, with 16 bases between them. The length of the CDR3 is 13 residues. Germline CDR1 MDHEN, CDR2 SYDVKM. CDR3 sequence: CASRPPTRLEAFF. CDR3 in DNA: TGTGCCAGCAGACCTCCGACAAGACTAGAAGCTTTCTTT.

The chain is built from TRBV11-2 and TRBJ1-2, with D tentatively TRBD1 (5 bases). This CDR3 spans 11 amino acids. CDR1 is SGHAT, CDR2 FQNNGV, per germline. Trimming stripped 8 bases from V and 4 bases from J, with 8 bases between. In nucleotides, the CDR3 is TGTGCCAGCGGCCAGGGCTATGGCTACACCTTC. Translated: CASGQGYGYTF.

This clonotype was seen ten or more times. This chain uses TRBV27 with TRBJ2-5, with 8 bases aligning to TRBD1. This CDR3 has 14 amino acids. The germline V gene has CDR1 MNHEY and CDR2 SMNVEV (reference sequence). V lost 8 bases, J lost 5 bases, and 10 bases stayed unmatched. In nucleotides, the CDR3 is TGTGCCAGCCGAAAGACAGGGGCCGGGGAGACCCAGTACTTC. Protein: CASRKTGAGETQYF.

The V gene is TRBV5-5, the J gene TRBJ1-4, with D uncertain. V was trimmed by 4 bases and J by 4 bases, leaving 11 bases between them. This CDR3 comprises 14 residues. Germline values: CDR1 SGHKS, CDR2 YYEKEE (reference sequence). The CDR3 here is CASSPGLFNEKLFF. CDR3 coding DNA: TGTGCCAGCAGCCCGGGTCTCTTTAATGAAAAACTGTTTTTT.

The V gene is TRBV28, the J gene TRBJ2-7, with D unclear. This CDR3 is built from 16 residues. Germline V gene lookup returns CDR1 MDHEN and CDR2 SYDVKM. V lost 6 bases, J lost 0 bases, and 18 bases lay in between. CDR3 region: CASRVWGAAASYEQYF. DNA of the CDR3: TGTGCCAGCAGGGTCTGGGGTGCGGCAGCCTCCTACGAGCAGTACTTC.

In this sample, this clonotype turned up many times. The gene calls are TRBV20-1 and TRBJ2-2; D remains ambiguous. CDR3 length: 14 amino acids. CDR1 is DFQATT, CDR2 SNEGSKA, per germline (reference sequence). The V and J ends lost 3 bases and 3 bases respectively, with 11 bases between them. The CDR3 region has the DNA TGCAGTGCTAGGAACCTCTGGGACACCGGGGAGCTGTTTTTT. This codes for CSARNLWDTGELFF.

In its sample, this clonotype was seen a few times. The V call is TRBV14, the J call TRBJ2-1, with D hard to call. CDR1 SGHDN and CDR2 FVKESK come from the germline V gene. This CDR3 comprises 16 residues. V shed 2 bases and J shed 1 base, with 12 bases lying between them. The CDR3 loop is CASSQTRKKSYNEQFF. DNA for the CDR3: TGTGCCAGCAGCCAAACGCGAAAGAAGTCCTACAATGAGCAGTTCTTC.

There are many counts of this clonotype. The V and J genes are TRBV20-1 and TRBJ1-3; 8 bases agree with TRBD1. The junction had 7 bases not matched to a gene; V was cut back by 3 bases and J by 3 bases. CDR1 and CDR2 (germline): DFQATT, SNEGSKA (reference sequence). This CDR3 region has 15 residues. CDR3 sequence: CSASPGTGGGNTIYF. The CDR3 coding sequence is TGCAGTGCTAGCCCGGGGACAGGTGGTGGAAACACCATATATTTT.

This clonotype was seen only once. In nucleotides, the CDR3 is TGTGCCAGCAGCCAGATGCCCCTAGGAGGCACAGATACGCAGTATTTT. Translating it yields CASSQMPLGGTDTQYF. This chain links TRBV7-9 with TRBJ2-3; D gene ambiguous. The CDR3 has 16 residues. Trimming shortened V by 5 bases and J by 1 base, and 16 bases separated the two germline ends. Germline CDR1 SEHNR, CDR2 FQNEAQ (reference sequence).

This clonotype was observed at least ten times. The chain uses TRBV4-1 and TRBJ1-3; 10 bases map to TRBD1. The CDR3 is 15 amino acids. After removal of 4 bases from V and 6 bases from J, the junction contained 6 bases not matched to a gene. Germline loops: CDR1 MGHRA, CDR2 YSYEKL. The CDR3 sequence is CASSRGQGVENTIYF. Written as DNA, the CDR3 is TGCGCCAGCAGCCGCGGACAGGGGGTCGAAAACACCATATATTTT.

A few counts support this clonotype. The chain uses TRBV28 and TRBJ1-5, with 7 bases lining up with TRBD1. The V gene's germline CDR1 is MDHEN and CDR2 SYDVKM. This CDR3 is 14 amino acids long. V lost 4 bases to trimming and J lost 6 bases; unmatched junction nucleotides: 6. The CDR3 reads CASSSTGDSQPQHF. The DNA for the CDR3 is TGTGCCAGCAGTTCTACAGGGGATAGTCAGCCCCAGCATTTT. The full variable domain, in which reference TRBV28 and TRBJ1-5 provide the parts outside the CDR3, is DVKVTQSSRYLVKRTGEKVFLECVQDMDHENMFWYRQDPGLGLRLIYFSYDVKMKEKGDIPEGYSVSREKKERFSLILESASTNQTSMYLCASSSTGDSQPQHFGDGTRLSIL.